One and the same sample provided the 5 T cell receptor beta chains below, sequenced in a study of untreated major depressive disorder. Study-wide results and caveats: Depressed patients' CD4+ T cells carried increased TRBV05-01 (Vbeta 5.1) usage versus control CD4+ T cells.

Method: immunoSEQ multiplex PCR; TCRdb's copy keeps in-frame clones and lacks some. The data show more than 10,000 clones, around 90% seen once. Their specific antigens are unknown. Sequencing was done on a sample of CD4+ T cells from PBMCs. The origin of the receptors is a man younger than 40 with major depressive disorder.

The chain links TRBV2 to TRBJ2-1; D gene unclear. V was clipped by 4 bases and J by 0 bases, with 10 bases between them. The germline V gene encodes CDR1 SNHLY and CDR2 FYNNEI. The CDR3 runs 15 residues. The DNA of the CDR3 is TGTGCCAGCAGTGCTCAGCCGAGCTCCTACAATGAGCAGTTCTTC. Its translation: CASSAQPSSYNEQFF.

The gene calls are TRBV5-1 and TRBJ2-1; 8 nucleotides line up with TRBD2. Trimming removed 0 bases from V and 6 bases from J; junction bases left unmatched: 8. Germline CDR1 is SGHRS and CDR2 is YFSETQ. The CDR3 runs to 16 residues. The CDR3 spells CASSLAYSGGLNEQFF. CDR3 coding DNA: TGCGCCAGCAGCTTGGCGTACAGCGGGGGCCTCAATGAGCAGTTCTTC.

This chain uses TRBV9 with TRBJ2-5, with D maybe TRBD2 (7 bases). Germline CDR1 and CDR2: SGDLS and YYNGEE. V was cut by 0 bases and J by 0 bases, with 12 bases left in between. This CDR3 is 16 amino acids long. CDR3 in DNA: TGTGCCAGCAGCGTAGGAGTCGGGGGGCACCAAGAGACCCAGTACTTC. Protein: CASSVGVGGHQETQYF.

The rearrangement links TRBV11-2 to TRBJ2-7; D is undetermined. The V end lost 1 base, the J end lost 3 bases, and 7 bases lay between the germline ends. Germline-derived CDR1 and CDR2 are SGHAT and FQNNGV. The CDR3 is 13 amino acids. The CDR3 region has the DNA TGTGCCAGCAGCTTAGGTTCTAACTACGAGCAGTACTTC. Protein sequence: CASSLGSNYEQYF. Based on the CDR3 plus reference TRBV11-2 and TRBJ2-7, the full variable domain is EAGVAQSPRYKIIEKRQSVAFWCNPISGHATLYWYQQILGQGPKLLIQFQNNGVVDDSQLPKDRFSAERLKGVDSTLKIQPAKLEDSAVYLCASSLGSNYEQYFGPGTRLTVT.

The V and J genes are TRBV28 and TRBJ1-1; 8 bases fit TRBD1. CDR3 size: 13 residues. Germline CDR1 and CDR2: MDHEN and SYDVKM. V trimming: 5 bases; J trimming: 4 bases; junction bases outside the gene matches: 3. The CDR3 sequence: CASSEQGVTEAFF. The CDR3 bases are TGTGCCAGCAGTGAACAGGGGGTCACTGAAGCTTTCTTT.